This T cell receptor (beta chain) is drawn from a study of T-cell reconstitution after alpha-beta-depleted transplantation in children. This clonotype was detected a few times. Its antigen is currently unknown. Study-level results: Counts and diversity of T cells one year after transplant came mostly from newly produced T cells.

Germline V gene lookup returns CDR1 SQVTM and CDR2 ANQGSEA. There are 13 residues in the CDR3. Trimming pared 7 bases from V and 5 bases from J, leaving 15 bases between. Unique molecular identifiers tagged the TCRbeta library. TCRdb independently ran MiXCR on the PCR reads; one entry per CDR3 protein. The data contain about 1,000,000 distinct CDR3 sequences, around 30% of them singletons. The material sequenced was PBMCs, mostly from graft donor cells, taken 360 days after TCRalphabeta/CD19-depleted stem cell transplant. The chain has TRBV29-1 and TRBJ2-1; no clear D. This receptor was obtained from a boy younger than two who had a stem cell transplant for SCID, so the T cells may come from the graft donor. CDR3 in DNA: TGCAGCGCCACCTGGGGTAGAAACAATGAGCAGTTCTTC. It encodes CSATWGRNNEQFF.